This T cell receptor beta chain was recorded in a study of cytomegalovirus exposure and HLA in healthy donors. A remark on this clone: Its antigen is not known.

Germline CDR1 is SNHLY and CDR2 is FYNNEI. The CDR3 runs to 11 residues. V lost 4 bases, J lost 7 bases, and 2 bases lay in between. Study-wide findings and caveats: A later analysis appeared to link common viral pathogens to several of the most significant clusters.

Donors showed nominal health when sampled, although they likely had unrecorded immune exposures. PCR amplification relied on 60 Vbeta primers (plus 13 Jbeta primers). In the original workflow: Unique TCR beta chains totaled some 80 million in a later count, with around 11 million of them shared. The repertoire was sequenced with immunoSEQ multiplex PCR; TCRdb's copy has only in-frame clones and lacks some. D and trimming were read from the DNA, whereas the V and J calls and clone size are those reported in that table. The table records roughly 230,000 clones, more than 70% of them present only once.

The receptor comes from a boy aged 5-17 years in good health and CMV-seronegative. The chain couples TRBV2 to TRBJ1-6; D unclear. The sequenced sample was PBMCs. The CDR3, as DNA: TGTGCCAGCAGTGCGAATTCACCCCTCCACTTT. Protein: CASSANSPLHF.